This T cell receptor beta chain was obtained from a study of blood T cell repertoires in COVID-19. As for the study in general: Both acute and convalescent COVID-19 samples were obtained from the United States, Italy and Spain.

Original data processing: Quantification of nucleated cells was approximated via reference gene primer amplification. Sequencing was performed with immunoSEQ multiplex PCR; in TCRdb, only in-frame clones are kept and a portion is missing. V, J and clone size reflect that table, while D and trimming were determined from the DNA. The sample records about 260,000 clones, around 86% being singletons. Trimming took 5 bases from V and 2 from J; bases not matched to a gene: 8. The CDR3 totals 15 residues. Germline V lookup: CDR1 SGHVS, CDR2 FQNEAQ. This clonotype was sampled from a woman aged 50 to 65 who had recovered from COVID-19. The specimen was PBMCs or T cells enriched from blood (not recorded which). The V call is TRBV7-8, the J call TRBJ1-1, with 7 bases fitting TRBD1. The CDR3 bases are TGTGCCAGCAGCAAGACACAGGGGATCAACACTGAAGCTTTCTTT. Encoded protein: CASSKTQGINTEAFF.